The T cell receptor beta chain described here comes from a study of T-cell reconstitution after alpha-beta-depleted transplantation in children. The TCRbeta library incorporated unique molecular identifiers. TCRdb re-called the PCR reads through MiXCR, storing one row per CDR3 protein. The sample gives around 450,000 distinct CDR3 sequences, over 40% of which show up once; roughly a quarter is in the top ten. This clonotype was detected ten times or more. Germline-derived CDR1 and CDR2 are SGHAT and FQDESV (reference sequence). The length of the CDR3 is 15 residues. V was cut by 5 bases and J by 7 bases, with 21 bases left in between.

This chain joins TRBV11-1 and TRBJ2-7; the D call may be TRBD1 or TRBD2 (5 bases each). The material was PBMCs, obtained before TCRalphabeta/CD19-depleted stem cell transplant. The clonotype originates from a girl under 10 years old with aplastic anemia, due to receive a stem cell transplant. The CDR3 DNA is TGTGCCAGCAGCGCTGCTAGGGGACCTGCTTGGGAGCAGTACTTC. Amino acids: CASSAARGPAWEQYF.